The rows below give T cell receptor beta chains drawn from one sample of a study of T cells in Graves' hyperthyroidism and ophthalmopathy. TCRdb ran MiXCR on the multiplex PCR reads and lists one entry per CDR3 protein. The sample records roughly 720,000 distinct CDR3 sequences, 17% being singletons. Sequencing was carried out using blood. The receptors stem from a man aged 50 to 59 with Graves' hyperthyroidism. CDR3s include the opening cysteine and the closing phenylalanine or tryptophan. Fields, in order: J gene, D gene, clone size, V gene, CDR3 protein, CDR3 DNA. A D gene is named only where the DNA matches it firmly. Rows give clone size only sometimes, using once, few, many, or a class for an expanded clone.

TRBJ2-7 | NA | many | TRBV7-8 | CASSLERPYEQYF | TGTGCCAGCAGCCTAGAAAGACCCTACGAGCAGTACTTC
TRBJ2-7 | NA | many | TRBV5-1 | CASSLARQGHYEQYF | TGCGCCAGCAGCTTGGCCAGGCAGGGTCACTACGAGCAGTACTTC
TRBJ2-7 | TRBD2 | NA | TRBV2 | CASSGPGLAGGSYEQYF | TGTGCCAGCAGTGGACCGGGACTAGCGGGAGGATCCTACGAGCAGTACTTC
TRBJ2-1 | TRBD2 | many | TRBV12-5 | CASGFRQSGLAGGVPRGNEQFF | TGTGCTAGTGGTTTCCGACAGTCGGGACTAGCGGGAGGCGTCCCCCGGGGCAATGAGCAGTTCTTC
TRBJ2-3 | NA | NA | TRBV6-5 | CASSSGPRSTDTQYF | TGTGCCAGCAGTTCCGGACCCCGTTCCACAGATACGCAGTATTTT
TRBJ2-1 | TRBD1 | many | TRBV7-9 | CASSPGWTGGSQLFF | TGTGCCAGCAGCCCCGGATGGACAGGGGGCTCCCAATTGTTCTTC
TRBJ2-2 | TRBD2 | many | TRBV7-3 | CASRSGLAGGTGELFF | TGTGCCAGCAGATCGGGACTAGCGGGAGGAACCGGGGAGCTGTTTTTT
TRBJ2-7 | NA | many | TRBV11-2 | CASSLVGGRNYEQYF | TGTGCCAGCAGCTTAGTCGGGGGTAGGAATTACGAGCAGTACTTC
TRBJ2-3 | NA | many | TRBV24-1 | CATGDKTSTDTQYF | TGTGCCACCGGGGACAAAACTAGCACAGATACGCAGTATTTT
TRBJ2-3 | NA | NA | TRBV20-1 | CSARDPLRTLTDTQYF | TGCAGTGCTAGAGATCCCCTAAGGACCCTAACAGATACGCAGTATTTT
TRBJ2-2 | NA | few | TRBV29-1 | CSVERGSLTGELFF | TGCAGCGTTGAAAGAGGGAGTTTAACCGGGGAGCTGTTTTTT
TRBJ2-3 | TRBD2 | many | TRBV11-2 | CASSSQAGVTDTQYF | TGTGCCAGCAGCTCCCAAGCGGGAGTCACAGATACGCAGTATTTT
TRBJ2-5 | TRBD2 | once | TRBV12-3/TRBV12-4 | CASVATSGIETQYF | TGTGCCAGCGTTGCGACTAGCGGGATTGAGACCCAGTACTTC
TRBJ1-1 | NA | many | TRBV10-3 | CAISEMEGSEAFF | TGTGCCATCAGTGAGATGGAGGGGAGTGAAGCTTTCTTT
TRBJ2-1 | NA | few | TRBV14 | CASRRAGNNEQFF | TGTGCCAGCAGGCGGGCCGGAAACAATGAGCAGTTCTTC
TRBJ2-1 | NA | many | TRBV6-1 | CASSEAFRGQFF | TGTGCCAGCAGTGAAGCTTTCAGGGGGCAGTTCTTC
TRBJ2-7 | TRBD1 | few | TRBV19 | CASSIPGGNEQYF | TGTGCCAGTAGTATACCAGGGGGTAACGAGCAGTACTTC
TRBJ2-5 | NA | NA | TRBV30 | CAWSRGVGTRGETQYF | TGTGCCTGGAGTCGCGGCGTGGGAACGAGAGGAGAGACCCAGTACTTC
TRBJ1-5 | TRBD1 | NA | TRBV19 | CASSSRDRGEEQPQHF | TGTGCCAGTAGTTCCCGGGACAGGGGGGAAGAACAGCCCCAGCATTTT
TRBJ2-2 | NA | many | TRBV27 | CASSLDYGPRGTGELFF | TGTGCCAGCAGTTTAGACTATGGACCTCGTGGGACCGGGGAGCTGTTTTTT
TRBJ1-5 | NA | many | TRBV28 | CASSLFLRQWEWGTGLDQPQHF | TGTGCCAGCAGTTTATTTCTTAGGCAATGGGAATGGGGAACGGGGTTGGATCAGCCCCAGCATTTT